The T cell receptor (beta chain) under discussion was sequenced for a study of T cells in women clearing cervical HPV infection. As for the study in general: Control women cleared a single incident HPV16 infection within 12 months. Only a few women had HLA typing results available.

In regard to this clone: The CDR3 end falls 3 residues outside the read, so it is completed with the germline J gene.

The method was immunoSEQ multiplex PCR; TCRdb's version includes in-frame clones alone and lacks a portion of them. Reported are about 40,000 clones; the ten largest clones contain less than 8.5%. Germline CDR1 and CDR2: MNHNS and SASEGT. The CDR3 contains 13 residues. Between the trimmed V and J ends, which lost 2 bases and 7 bases, there was a span of 11 bases. The chain is built from TRBV6-1 and TRBJ1-2, with D perhaps TRBD1 (5 bases). Source material: blood buffy coat. This sequence originates from a woman aged 18 to 75 with a cervical HPV16 infection that either progressed to CIN3+ or cleared (not recorded which). CDR3 region: CASSERQGSGYTF. Partial CDR3 DNA: TGTGCCAGCAGTGAACGGCAGGGAAGTGGC.